This T cell receptor beta chain came from a study of PD-1 blockade in classical Hodgkin lymphoma. About the research overall: On a schedule of every 2 weeks, patients received nivolumab 3 mg/kg intravenously.

Study-level points and caveats: It was CD4+ TCR diversity, not CD8+, that rose significantly by C4D1.

On this clone: Its cognate antigen is unknown.

The table came from immunoSEQ multiplex PCR; TCRdb's copy has only in-frame clones and leaves some out. The data hold under 45,000 clones, with about two thirds observed a single time. This CDR3 region has 13 residues. Per the germline V gene, CDR1 is MGHRA and CDR2 is YSYEKL. V was clipped by 3 bases and J by 11 bases, with 14 bases between them. Noted time point: cycle 4 day 1 (C4D1), after more than five weeks of nivolumab. Brentuximab vedotin exposure varied among the patients, all of whom had relapsed after autologous stem cell transplantation. Source: peripheral blood mononuclear cells (PBMCs), taken before the fourth cycle of nivolumab. V is TRBV4-1 and J is TRBJ2-1; perhaps TRBD1 as D (5 bases). The clonotype originates from a human donor with classical Hodgkin lymphoma. The CDR3 sequence is CASSHNQGSQQFF. DNA of the CDR3: TGCGCCAGCAGCCACAACCAGGGTAGTCAGCAGTTCTTC.